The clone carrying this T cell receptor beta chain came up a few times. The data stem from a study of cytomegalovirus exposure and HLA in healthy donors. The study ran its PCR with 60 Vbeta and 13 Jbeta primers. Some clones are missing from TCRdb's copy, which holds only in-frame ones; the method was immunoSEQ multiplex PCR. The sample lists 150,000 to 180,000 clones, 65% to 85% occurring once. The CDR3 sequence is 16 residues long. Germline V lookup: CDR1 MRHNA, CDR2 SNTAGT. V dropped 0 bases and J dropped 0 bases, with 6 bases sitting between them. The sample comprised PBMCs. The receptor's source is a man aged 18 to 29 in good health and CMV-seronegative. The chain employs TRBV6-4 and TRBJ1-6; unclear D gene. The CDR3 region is CASSDSSGSYNSPLHF. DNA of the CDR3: TGTGCCAGCAGTGACTCGTCAGGCTCCTATAATTCACCCCTCCACTTT.